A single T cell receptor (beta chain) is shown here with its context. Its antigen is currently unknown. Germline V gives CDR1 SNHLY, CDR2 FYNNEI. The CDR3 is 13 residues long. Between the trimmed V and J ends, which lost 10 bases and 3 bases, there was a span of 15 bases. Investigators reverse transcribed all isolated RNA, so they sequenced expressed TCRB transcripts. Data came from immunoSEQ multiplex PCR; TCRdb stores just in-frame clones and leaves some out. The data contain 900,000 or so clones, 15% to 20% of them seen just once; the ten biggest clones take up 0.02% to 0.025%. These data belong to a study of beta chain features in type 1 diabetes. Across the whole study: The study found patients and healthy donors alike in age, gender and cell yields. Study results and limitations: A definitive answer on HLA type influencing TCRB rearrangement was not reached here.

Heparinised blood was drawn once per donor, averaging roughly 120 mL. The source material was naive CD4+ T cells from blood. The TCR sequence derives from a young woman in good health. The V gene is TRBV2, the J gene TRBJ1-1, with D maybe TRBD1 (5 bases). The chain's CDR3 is CANQARGDTEAFF. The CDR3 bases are TGTGCCAACCAGGCCCGGGGGGACACTGAAGCTTTCTTT.